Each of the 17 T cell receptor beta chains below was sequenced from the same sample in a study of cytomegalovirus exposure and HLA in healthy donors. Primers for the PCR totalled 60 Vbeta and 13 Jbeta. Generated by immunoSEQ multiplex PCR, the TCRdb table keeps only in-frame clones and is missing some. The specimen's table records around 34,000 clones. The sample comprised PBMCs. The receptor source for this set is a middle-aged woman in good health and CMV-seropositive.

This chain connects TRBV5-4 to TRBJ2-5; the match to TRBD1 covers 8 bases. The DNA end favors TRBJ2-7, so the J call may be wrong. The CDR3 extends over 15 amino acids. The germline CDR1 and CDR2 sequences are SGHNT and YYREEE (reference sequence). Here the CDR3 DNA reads TGTGCCAGCAGCTTGGGACAGGGGAGCACCTACGAGCAGTACTTC. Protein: CASSLGQGSTYEQYF.

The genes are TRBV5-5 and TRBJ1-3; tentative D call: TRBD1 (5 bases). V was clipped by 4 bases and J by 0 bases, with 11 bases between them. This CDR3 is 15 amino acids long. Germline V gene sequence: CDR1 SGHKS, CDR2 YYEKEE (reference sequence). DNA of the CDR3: TGTGCCAGCAGCGCGTGGGGGGACTCTGGAAACACCATATATTTT. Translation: CASSAWGDSGNTIYF.

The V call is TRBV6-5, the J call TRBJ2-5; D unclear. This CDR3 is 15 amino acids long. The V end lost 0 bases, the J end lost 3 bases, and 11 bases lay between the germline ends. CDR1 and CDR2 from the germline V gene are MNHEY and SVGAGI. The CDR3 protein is CASSYSNPGKETQYF. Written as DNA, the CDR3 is TGTGCCAGCAGTTACTCGAACCCTGGCAAAGAGACCCAGTACTTC.

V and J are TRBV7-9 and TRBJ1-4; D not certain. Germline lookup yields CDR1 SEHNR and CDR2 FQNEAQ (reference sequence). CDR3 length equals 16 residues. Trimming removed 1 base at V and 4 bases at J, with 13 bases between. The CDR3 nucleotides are TGTGCCAGCAGCTTAGAAACTGACATCCTTAATGAAAAACTGTTTTTT. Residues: CASSLETDILNEKLFF.

CDR3 sequence: CSVEFSTKNIQYF. For the CDR3, the DNA is TGCAGCGTTGAGTTCTCTACCAAAAACATTCAGTACTTC. The chain uses TRBV29-1 and TRBJ2-4; no definite D call. V lost 3 bases, J lost 2 bases, and 8 bases lay in between. Germline CDR1 is SQVTM and CDR2 is ANQGSEA. There are 13 residues in the CDR3.

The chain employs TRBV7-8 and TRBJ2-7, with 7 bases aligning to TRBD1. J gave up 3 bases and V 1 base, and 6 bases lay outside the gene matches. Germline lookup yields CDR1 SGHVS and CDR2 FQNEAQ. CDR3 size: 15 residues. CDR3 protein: CASSLEYRDSYEQYF. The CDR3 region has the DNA TGTGCCAGCAGCTTAGAATACCGGGACAGCTACGAGCAGTACTTC.

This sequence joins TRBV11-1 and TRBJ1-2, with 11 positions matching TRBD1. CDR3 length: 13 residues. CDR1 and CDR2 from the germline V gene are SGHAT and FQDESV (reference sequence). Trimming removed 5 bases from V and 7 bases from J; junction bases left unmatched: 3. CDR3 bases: TGTGCCAGCAGCGTCGGGACAGGGGGTGGCTACACCTTC. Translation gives CASSVGTGGGYTF.

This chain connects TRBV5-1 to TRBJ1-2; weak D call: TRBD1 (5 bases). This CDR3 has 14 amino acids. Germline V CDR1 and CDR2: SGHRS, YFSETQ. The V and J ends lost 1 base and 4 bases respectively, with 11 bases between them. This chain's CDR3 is CASSLKQAAYGYTF. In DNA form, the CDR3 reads TGCGCCAGCAGCTTGAAACAGGCCGCCTATGGCTACACCTTC.

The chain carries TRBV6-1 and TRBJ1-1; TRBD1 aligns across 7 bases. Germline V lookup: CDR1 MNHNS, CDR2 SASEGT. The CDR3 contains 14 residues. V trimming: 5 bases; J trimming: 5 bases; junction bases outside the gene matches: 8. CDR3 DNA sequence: TGTGCCAGCAGTAGACAGGGTACGGGTACTGAAGCTTTCTTT. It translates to CASSRQGTGTEAFF.

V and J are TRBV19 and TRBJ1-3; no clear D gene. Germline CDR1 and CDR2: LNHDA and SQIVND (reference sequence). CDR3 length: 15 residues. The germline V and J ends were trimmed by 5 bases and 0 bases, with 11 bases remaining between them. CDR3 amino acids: CASSSYRASGNTIYF. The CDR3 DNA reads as TGTGCCAGTAGTTCGTACAGAGCCTCTGGAAACACCATATATTTT.

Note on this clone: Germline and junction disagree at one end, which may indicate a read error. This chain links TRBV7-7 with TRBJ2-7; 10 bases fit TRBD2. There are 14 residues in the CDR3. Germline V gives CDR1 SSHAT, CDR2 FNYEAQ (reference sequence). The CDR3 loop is CASSLAGGSYEQYF. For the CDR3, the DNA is TGTGCTAGCAGCTTAGCGGGAGGCTCCTACGAGCAGTACTTC.

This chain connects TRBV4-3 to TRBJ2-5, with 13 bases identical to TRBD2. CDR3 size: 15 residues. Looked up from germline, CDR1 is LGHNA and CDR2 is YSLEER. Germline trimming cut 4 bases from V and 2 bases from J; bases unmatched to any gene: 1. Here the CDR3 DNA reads TGCGCCAGCAGCCGGGGACTAGCGGGACAAGAGACCCAGTACTTC. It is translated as CASSRGLAGQETQYF.

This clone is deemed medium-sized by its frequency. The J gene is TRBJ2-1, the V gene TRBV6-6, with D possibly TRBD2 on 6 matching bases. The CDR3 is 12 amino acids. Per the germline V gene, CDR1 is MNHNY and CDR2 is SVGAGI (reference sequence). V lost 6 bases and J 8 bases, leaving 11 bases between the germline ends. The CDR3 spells CASRLAVDEQFF. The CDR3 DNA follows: TGTGCCAGCAGACTAGCCGTTGATGAGCAGTTCTTC.

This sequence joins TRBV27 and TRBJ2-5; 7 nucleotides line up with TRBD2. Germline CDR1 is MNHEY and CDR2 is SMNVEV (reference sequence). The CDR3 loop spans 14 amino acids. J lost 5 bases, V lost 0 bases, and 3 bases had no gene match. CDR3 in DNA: TGTGCCAGCAGTTTATCGTGGGGGGGGGAGACCCAGTACTTC. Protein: CASSLSWGGETQYF.

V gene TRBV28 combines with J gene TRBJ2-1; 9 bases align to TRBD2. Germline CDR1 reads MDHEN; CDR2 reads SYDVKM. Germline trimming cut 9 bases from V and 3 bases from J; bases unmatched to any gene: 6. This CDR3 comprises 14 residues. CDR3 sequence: CASTSGQLYNEQFF. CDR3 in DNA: TGTGCCAGTACTAGCGGGCAGCTCTACAATGAGCAGTTCTTC.

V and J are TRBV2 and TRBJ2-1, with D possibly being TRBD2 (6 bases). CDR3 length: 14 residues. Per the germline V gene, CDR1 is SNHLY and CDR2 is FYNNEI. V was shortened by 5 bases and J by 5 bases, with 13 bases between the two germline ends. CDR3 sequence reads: CASSTGLRNNEQFF. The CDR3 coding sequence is TGTGCCAGCAGTACGGGACTCAGGAACAATGAGCAGTTCTTC.

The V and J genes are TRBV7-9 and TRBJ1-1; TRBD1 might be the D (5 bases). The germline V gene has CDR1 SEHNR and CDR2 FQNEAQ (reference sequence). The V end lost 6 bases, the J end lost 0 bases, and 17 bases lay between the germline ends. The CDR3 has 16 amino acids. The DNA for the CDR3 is TGTGCCAGCAGTCTGGGGGGGGGTACAATGAACACTGAAGCTTTCTTT. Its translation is CASSLGGGTMNTEAFF.